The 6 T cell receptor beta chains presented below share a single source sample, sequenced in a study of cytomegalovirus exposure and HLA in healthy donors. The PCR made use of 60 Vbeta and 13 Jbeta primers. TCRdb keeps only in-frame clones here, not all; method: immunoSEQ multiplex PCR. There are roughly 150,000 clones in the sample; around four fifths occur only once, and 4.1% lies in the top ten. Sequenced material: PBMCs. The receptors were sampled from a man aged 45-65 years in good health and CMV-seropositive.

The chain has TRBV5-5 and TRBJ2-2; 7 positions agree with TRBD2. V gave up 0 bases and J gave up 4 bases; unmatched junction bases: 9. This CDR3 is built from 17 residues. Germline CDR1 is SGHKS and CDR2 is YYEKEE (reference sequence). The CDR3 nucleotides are TGTGCCAGCAGCTTGGTATTCACGGGGGGAGGCACCGGGGAGCTGTTTTTT. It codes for CASSLVFTGGGTGELFF.

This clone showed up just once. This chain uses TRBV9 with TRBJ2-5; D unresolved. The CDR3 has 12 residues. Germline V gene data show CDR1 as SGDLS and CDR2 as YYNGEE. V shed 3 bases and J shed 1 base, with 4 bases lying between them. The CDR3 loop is CASSGLQETQYF. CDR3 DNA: TGTGCCAGCAGCGGACTCCAAGAGACCCAGTACTTC.

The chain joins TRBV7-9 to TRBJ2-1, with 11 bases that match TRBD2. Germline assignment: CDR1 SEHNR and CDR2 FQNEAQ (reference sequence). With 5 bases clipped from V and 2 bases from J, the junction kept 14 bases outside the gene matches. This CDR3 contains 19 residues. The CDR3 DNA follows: TGTGCCAGCAGCAACGGGGCCCTAGCGGGGGGCAGGACCTACAATGAGCAGTTCTTC. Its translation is CASSNGALAGGRTYNEQFF.

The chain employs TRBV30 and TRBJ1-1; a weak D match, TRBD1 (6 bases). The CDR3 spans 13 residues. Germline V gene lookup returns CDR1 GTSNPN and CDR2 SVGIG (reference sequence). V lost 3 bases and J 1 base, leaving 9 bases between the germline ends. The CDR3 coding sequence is TGTGCCTGGAGCAGGGGTCCGAACACTGAAGCTTTCTTT. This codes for CAWSRGPNTEAFF.

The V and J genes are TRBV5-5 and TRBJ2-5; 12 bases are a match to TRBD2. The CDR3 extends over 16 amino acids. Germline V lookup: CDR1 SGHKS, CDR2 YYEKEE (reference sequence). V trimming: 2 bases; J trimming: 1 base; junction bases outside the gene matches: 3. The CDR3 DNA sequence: TGTGCCAGCAGCTTACTAGCGGGGGGCACCCAAGAGACCCAGTACTTC. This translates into CASSLLAGGTQETQYF.

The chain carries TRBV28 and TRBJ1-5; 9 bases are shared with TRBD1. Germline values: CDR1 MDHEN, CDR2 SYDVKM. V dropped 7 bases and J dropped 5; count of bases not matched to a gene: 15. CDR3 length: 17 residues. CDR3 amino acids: CASTPPPGTGSDQPQHF. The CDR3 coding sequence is TGTGCCAGCACCCCCCCGCCCGGGACAGGGTCGGATCAGCCCCAGCATTTT. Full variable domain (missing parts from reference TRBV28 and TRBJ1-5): DVKVTQSSRYLVKRTGEKVFLECVQDMDHENMFWYRQDPGLGLRLIYFSYDVKMKEKGDIPEGYSVSREKKERFSLILESASTNQTSMYLCASTPPPGTGSDQPQHFGDGTRLSIL.